These 14 T cell receptor beta chains originate from one sample sequenced in a study of blood T cells in healthy people across ages. It was with a sample-barcoded 5' primer and a J-beta primer mix that a second PCR of roughly 7 to 11 cycles was run. TCRdb passed the 5' RACE reads through MiXCR, listing each CDR3 protein once. The sample gives over 600,000 distinct CDR3 sequences, 20% to 25% of which show up once; roughly 3.4% is in the top ten. Sample: blood. The receptors here all came from a man between 65 and 79 years old in good health.

The chain carries TRBV7-2 and TRBJ1-2; D remains ambiguous. The germline gives CDR1 SGHTA, CDR2 FQGNSA. CDR3 size: 13 residues. With 5 bases removed from V and 4 bases from J, the gap between germline ends came to 11 bases. CDR3 in DNA: TGTGCCAGCAGCCCCACTAGTGGCTATGGCTACACCTTC. It codes for CASSPTSGYGYTF.

This chain connects TRBV11-3 to TRBJ2-4; perhaps TRBD2 as D (5 bases). V dropped 1 base and J dropped 3 bases, with 13 bases sitting between them. The CDR3 consists of 16 residues. In germline, CDR1 is SGHNT, CDR2 YENEEA. CDR3 sequence: CASSLARGEHKNIQYF. CDR3 DNA: TGTGCCAGCAGCTTAGCTCGGGGTGAGCACAAAAACATTCAGTACTTC.

In this sample, this clonotype turned up a few times. The CDR3 sequence is CSARDHRAGTSLNEQYF. The CDR3 DNA reads TGCAGTGCTAGAGATCACAGGGCCGGGACTAGTCTAAACGAGCAGTACTTC. The chain carries TRBV20-1 and TRBJ2-7; the match to TRBD2 covers 8 bases. J lost 5 bases, V lost 0 bases, and 15 bases had no gene match. Germline V lookup: CDR1 DFQATT, CDR2 SNEGSKA (reference sequence). The CDR3 has 17 amino acids.

This chain links TRBV7-2 with TRBJ1-5; D is ambiguous. Trimming took 0 bases from V and 0 from J, leaving 9 bases between them. CDR3 length: 16 residues. Looked up from germline, CDR1 is SGHTA and CDR2 is FQGNSA. This CDR3 is CASSLAPAYSNQPQHF. The CDR3 nucleotides read TGTGCCAGCAGCTTAGCTCCAGCTTATAGCAATCAGCCCCAGCATTTT.

This clonotype was counted between two and nine times. The chain links TRBV18 to TRBJ2-3; D is undetermined. Germline CDR1 KGHSH, CDR2 LQKENI. The CDR3 extends over 14 amino acids. The V and J ends lost 4 bases and 2 bases respectively, with 10 bases between them. CDR3 DNA sequence: TGTGCCAGCTCACGGGGAACCGCCACAGATACGCAGTATTTT. It specifies CASSRGTATDTQYF.

A few counts support this clonotype. CDR3: CASSLGPNPALGYTF. CDR3 nucleotide sequence: TGTGCCAGCAGCCTTGGACCCAACCCAGCGCTCGGCTACACCTTC. This chain uses TRBV14 with TRBJ1-2, with unresolved D. The germline V gene has CDR1 SGHDN and CDR2 FVKESK. V was cut by 4 bases and J by 8 bases, with 20 bases left in between. CDR3 length: 15 amino acids.

A single count supports this clonotype. The chain joins TRBV11-2 to TRBJ2-6; possible D gene TRBD1, 6 bases. V shed 1 base and J shed 2 bases, with 12 bases lying between them. Germline CDR1 is SGHAT and CDR2 is FQNNGV. This CDR3 is built from 17 residues. Written as DNA, the CDR3 is TGTGCCAGCAGCTTAGTTAGGGGGAGACCTGGGGCCAACGTCCTGACTTTC. Residues: CASSLVRGRPGANVLTF.

The V call is TRBV20-1, the J call TRBJ2-5, with D unresolved. The V gene's germline CDR1 is DFQATT and CDR2 SNEGSKA (reference sequence). V was trimmed by 3 bases and J by 1 base, leaving 12 bases between them. This CDR3 has 14 residues. The CDR3 region is CSARHGATQETQYF. In DNA form, the CDR3 reads TGCAGTGCTAGGCACGGTGCTACCCAAGAGACCCAGTACTTC.

The CDR3 is CASSHQGPPEQYF. CDR3 DNA sequence: TGTGCCAGCAGCCATCAGGGACCACCCGAGCAGTACTTC. V and J are TRBV11-2 and TRBJ2-5, with D perhaps assigned TRBD1 or TRBD2 (5 bases each). The J call may be in error: the DNA end matches TRBJ2-7 better. CDR3 length: 13 amino acids. Per the germline V gene, CDR1 is SGHAT and CDR2 is FQNNGV.

On this clonotype itself: A clone one base away is much larger, so this may be a read error. The gene calls are TRBV11-2 and TRBJ2-5, with 7 bases lining up with TRBD1. The CDR3 loop spans 16 amino acids. From germline, CDR1 is SGHAT and CDR2 FQNNGV. The CDR3 DNA reads TGTGCCAGCAGCTTAGATCTTACAAACAGGGGAGAGACCCAGTGCTTC. Encoded protein: CASSLDLTNRGETQCF.

This chain links TRBV15 with TRBJ2-5; 7 bases map to TRBD1. The DNA end is more similar to TRBJ2-7, so the J call may be wrong. This CDR3 spans 14 amino acids. Germline assignment: CDR1 LNHNV and CDR2 YYDKDF (reference sequence). CDR3 protein: CATSKDRATYEQYF. The CDR3, as DNA: TGTGCCACCAGCAAAGACAGGGCTACCTACGAGCAGTACTTC.

This clonotype was observed a handful of times. The J gene is TRBJ2-7, the V gene TRBV27, with 10 bases fitting TRBD1. Trimming removed 7 bases from V and 3 bases from J; junction bases left unmatched: 15. The CDR3 has 17 residues. The germline gives CDR1 MNHEY, CDR2 SMNVEV (reference sequence). CDR3 loop: CASKAGTGAPKFYEQYF. DNA for the CDR3: TGTGCCAGCAAGGCCGGGACAGGGGCCCCCAAGTTCTACGAGCAGTACTTC.

This clonotype turned up a few times. The chain couples TRBV30 to TRBJ2-5, with D maybe TRBD2 (6 bases). Germline CDR1 is GTSNPN and CDR2 is SVGIG (reference sequence). The CDR3 has 13 residues. V lost 2 bases and J lost 5, with 12 bases in between. CDR3 nucleotide sequence: TGTGCCTGGAGTATGCGGAGGGCCGAGACCCAGTACTTC. Its protein product is CAWSMRRAETQYF.

V and J are TRBV6-2 or TRBV6-3 and TRBJ1-1; possibly TRBD1 for D (6 bases). Trimming stripped 4 bases from V and 8 bases from J, with 17 bases between. The CDR3 has 14 amino acids. Germline CDR1 is MNHEY and CDR2 is SVGEGT. Here the CDR3 reads CASSSNLQGIEAFF. The CDR3 DNA reads as TGTGCCAGCAGTTCCAATCTACAGGGAATCGAAGCTTTCTTT.